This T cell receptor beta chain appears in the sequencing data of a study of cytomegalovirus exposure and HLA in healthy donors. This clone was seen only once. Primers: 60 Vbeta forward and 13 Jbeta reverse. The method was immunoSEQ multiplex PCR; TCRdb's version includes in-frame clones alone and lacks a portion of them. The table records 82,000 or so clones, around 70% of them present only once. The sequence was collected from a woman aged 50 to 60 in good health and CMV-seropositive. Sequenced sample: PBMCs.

The CDR3, as DNA: TGTGCCAGCAGCCAATCGTCAGGGGTATATGGCTACACCTTC. Amino acids: CASSQSSGVYGYTF. This sequence joins TRBV16 and TRBJ1-2, with a possible D match to TRBD1 (6 bases). The CDR3 runs 14 residues. V was trimmed by 0 bases and J by 5 bases, leaving 10 bases between them. The germline gives CDR1 KGHSY, CDR2 FQNENV.